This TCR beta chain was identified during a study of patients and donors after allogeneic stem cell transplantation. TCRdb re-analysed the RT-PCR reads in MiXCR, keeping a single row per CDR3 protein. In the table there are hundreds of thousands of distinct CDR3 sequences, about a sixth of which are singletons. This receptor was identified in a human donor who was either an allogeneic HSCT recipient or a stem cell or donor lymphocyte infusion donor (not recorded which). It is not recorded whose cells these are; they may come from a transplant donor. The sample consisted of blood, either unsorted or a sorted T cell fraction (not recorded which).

The CDR3 DNA follows: TGTGCCAGCAGAAAAAGGGGTAGGGCGGACACCATATATTTT. Its protein product is CASRKRGRADTIYF. The rearrangement uses TRBV12-3 or TRBV12-4 and TRBJ1-3; D is perhaps TRBD1 (5 bases). V dropped 6 bases and J dropped 8 bases, with 17 bases sitting between them. This CDR3 region has 14 residues.